The present T cell receptor (beta chain) was sequenced within a study of shared clonotypes between healthy human individuals. Across the whole study: A couple of female and three male donors aged 18 to 49 were enrolled. Study-level findings and limits: Estimated richness values were generally larger in naive subsets than in memory subsets. Tissues were not sampled, only blood, and their repertoires likely differ.

On this clone: Its specificity is unknown.

Naive CD8 cells lacked CD45RO, underwent positive selection for CCR7 and left out terminally differentiated effector memory CD45RA+ cells. Across several immunoSEQ plates, the genomic DNA of each subset was split evenly. The method was immunoSEQ multiplex PCR; TCRdb's version includes in-frame clones alone and lacks a portion of them. Here the sample spans under 600,000 clones, roughly 98% being singletons. Material: naive CD8+ T cells sorted from blood. This TCR came from a man aged 25-45 years in good health.

The DNA for the CDR3 is TGTGCCAGCAGCTCGATCAGGGGAGGAGAGACCCAGTACTTC. Translating it yields CASSSIRGGETQYF. This chain joins TRBV7-9 and TRBJ2-5; the D call may be TRBD1 or TRBD2 (6 bases each). The CDR3 length is 14 residues. Germline assignment: CDR1 SEHNR and CDR2 FQNEAQ (reference sequence). Between the trimmed V and J ends, which lost 4 bases and 4 bases, there was a span of 13 bases.